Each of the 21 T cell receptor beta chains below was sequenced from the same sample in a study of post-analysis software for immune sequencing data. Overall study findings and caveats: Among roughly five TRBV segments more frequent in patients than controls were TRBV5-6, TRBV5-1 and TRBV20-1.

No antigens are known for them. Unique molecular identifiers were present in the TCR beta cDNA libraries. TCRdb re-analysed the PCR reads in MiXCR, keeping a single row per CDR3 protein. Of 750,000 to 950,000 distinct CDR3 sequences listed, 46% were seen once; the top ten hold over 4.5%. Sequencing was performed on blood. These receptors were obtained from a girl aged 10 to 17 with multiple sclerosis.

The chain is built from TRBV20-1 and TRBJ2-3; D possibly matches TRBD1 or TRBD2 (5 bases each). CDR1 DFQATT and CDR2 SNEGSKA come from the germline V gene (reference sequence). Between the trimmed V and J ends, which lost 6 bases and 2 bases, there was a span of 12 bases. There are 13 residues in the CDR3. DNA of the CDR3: TGCAGTGCCCCCCGGGACCCCACAGATACGCAGTATTTT. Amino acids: CSAPRDPTDTQYF.

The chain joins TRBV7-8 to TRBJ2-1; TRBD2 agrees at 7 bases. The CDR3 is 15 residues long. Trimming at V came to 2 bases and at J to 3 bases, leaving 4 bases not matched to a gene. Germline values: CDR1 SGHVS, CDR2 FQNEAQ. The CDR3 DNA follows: TGTGCCAGCAGCTTACCTGGGACTATCTACAATGAGCAGTTCTTC. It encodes CASSLPGTIYNEQFF.

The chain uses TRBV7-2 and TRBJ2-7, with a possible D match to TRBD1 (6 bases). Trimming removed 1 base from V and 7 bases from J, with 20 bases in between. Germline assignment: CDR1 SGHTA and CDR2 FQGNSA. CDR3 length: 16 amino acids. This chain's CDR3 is CASSLVTGTGSGEQYF. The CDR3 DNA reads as TGTGCCAGCAGCTTAGTGACCGGAACAGGGTCGGGGGAGCAGTACTTC.

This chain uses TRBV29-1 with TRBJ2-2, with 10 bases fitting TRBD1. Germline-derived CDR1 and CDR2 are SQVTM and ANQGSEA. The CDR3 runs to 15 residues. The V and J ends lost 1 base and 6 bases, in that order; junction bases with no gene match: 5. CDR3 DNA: TGCAGCGTTGAAGGTGGACAGGGGGGTTCCGGGGAGCTGTTTTTT. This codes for CSVEGGQGGSGELFF.

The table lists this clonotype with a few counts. CDR3 residues: CASSKGPNTEAFF. In DNA form, the CDR3 reads TGTGCCAGCAGCAAAGGACCGAACACTGAAGCTTTCTTT. This chain joins TRBV12-3 or TRBV12-4 and TRBJ1-1, with D unclear. V was cut by 6 bases and J by 1 base, with 9 bases left in between. This CDR3 has 13 amino acids.

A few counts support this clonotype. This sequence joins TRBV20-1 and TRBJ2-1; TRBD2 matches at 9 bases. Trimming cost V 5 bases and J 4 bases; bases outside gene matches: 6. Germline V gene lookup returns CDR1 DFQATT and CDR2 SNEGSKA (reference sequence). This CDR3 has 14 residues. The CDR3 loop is CSAVPGLAYNEQFF. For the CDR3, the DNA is TGCAGTGCTGTTCCGGGACTAGCTTACAATGAGCAGTTCTTC.

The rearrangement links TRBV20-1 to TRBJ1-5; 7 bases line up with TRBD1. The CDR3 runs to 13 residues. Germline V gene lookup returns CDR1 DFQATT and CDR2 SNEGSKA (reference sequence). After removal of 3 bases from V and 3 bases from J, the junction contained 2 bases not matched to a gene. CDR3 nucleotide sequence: TGCAGTGCTAGGGGACAGCCCAATCAGCCCCAGCATTTT. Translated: CSARGQPNQPQHF.

CDR3 residues: CASSYTTGSEAFF. The CDR3 coding sequence is TGTGCCAGCAGTTATACGACAGGGTCTGAAGCTTTCTTT. This chain joins TRBV12-3 or TRBV12-4 and TRBJ1-1; TRBD1 agrees at 7 bases. CDR3 length: 13 residues. V was clipped by 4 bases and J by 6 bases; unmatched bases: 5.

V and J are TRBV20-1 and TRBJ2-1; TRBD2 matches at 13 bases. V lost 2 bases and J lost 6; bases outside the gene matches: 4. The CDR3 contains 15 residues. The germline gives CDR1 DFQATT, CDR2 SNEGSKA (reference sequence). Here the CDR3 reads CSARTGLAGPNEQFF. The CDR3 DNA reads TGCAGTGCTAGAACGGGACTAGCGGGACCCAATGAGCAGTTCTTC.

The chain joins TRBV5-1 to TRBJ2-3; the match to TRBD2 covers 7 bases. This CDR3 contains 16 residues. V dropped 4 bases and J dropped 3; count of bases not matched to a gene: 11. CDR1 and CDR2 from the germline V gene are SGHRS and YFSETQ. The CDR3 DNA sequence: TGCGCCAGCAGCGAGGGGTCCGGGACTAATACAGATACGCAGTATTTT. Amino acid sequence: CASSEGSGTNTDTQYF. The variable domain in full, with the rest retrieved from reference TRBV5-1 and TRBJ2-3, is KAGVTQTPRYLIKTRGQQVTLSCSPISGHRSVSWYQQTPGQGLQFLFEYFSETQRNKGNFPGRFSGRQFSNSRSEMNVSTLELGDSALYLCASSEGSGTNTDTQYFGPGTRLTVL.

CDR3 region: CATSRDKEGGTEAFF. DNA of the CDR3: TGTGCCACCAGCAGAGATAAGGAGGGGGGGACTGAAGCTTTCTTT. V gene TRBV15 combines with J gene TRBJ1-1; perhaps TRBD1 as D (6 bases). Trimming shortened V by 0 bases and J by 5 bases, and 13 bases separated the two germline ends. CDR1 is LNHNV, CDR2 YYDKDF, per germline (reference sequence). This CDR3 is 15 amino acids long.

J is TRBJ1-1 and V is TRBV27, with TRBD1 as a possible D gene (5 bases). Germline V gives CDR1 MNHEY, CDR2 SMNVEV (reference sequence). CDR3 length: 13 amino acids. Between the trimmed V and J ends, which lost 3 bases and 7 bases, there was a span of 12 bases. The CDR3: CASSFGTLGEAFF. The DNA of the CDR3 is TGTGCCAGCAGTTTTGGGACCTTGGGTGAAGCTTTCTTT.

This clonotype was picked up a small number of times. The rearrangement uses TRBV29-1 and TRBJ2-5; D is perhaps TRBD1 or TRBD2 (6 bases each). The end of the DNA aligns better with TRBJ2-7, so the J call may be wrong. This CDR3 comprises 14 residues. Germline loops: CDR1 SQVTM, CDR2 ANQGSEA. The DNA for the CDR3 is TGCAGCGTCACCGGGGGCATCGGCTCCTACGAGCAGTACTTC. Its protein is CSVTGGIGSYEQYF.

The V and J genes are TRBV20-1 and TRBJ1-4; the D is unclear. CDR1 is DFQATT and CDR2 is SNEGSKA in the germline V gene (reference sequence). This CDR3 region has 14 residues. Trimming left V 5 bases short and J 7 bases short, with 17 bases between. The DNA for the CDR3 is TGCAGTGCTCCTCAAGCTGCCAGAGGTGAAAAACTGTTTTTT. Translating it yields CSAPQAARGEKLFF.

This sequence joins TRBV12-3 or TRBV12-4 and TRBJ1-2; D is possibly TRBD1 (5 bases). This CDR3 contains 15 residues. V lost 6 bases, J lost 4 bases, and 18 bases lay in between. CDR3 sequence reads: CASSRGGGNGYGYTF. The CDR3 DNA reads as TGTGCCAGCAGCCGTGGGGGGGGGAATGGCTATGGCTACACCTTC.

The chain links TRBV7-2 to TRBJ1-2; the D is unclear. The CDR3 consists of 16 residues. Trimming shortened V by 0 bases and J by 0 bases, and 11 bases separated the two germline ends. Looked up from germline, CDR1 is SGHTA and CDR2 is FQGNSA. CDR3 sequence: CASSLAGGSTNYGYTF. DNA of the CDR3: TGTGCCAGCAGCTTAGCGGGAGGGTCGACTAACTATGGCTACACCTTC.

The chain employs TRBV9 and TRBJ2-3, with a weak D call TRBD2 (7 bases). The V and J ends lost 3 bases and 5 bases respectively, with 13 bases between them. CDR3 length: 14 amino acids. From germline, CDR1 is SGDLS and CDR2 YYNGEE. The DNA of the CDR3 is TGTGCCAGCAGCGGCGGACAGCGGGGAGATACGCAGTATTTT. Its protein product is CASSGGQRGDTQYF.

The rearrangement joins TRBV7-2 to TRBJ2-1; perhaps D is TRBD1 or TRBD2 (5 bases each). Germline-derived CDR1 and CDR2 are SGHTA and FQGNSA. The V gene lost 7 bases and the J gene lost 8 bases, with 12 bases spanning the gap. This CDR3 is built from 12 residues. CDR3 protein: CASNSGLDEQFF. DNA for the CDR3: TGTGCCAGCAACTCGGGGCTCGATGAGCAGTTCTTC. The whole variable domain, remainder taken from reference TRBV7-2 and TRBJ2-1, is GAGVSQSPSNKVTEKGKDVELRCDPISGHTALYWYRQSLGQGLEFLIYFQGNSAPDKSGLPSDRFSAERTGGSVSTLTIQRTQQEDSAVYLCASNSGLDEQFFGPGTRLTVL.

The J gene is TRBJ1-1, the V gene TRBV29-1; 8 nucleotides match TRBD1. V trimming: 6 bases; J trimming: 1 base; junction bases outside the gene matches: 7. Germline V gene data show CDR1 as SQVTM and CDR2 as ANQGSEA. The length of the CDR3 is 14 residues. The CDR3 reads CSVQGGTGNTEAFF. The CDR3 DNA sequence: TGCAGCGTCCAAGGAGGGACAGGGAACACTGAAGCTTTCTTT.

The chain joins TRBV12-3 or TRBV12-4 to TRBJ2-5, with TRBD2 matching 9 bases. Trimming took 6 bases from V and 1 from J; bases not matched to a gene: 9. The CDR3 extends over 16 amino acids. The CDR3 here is CASSPVTSGVQETQYF. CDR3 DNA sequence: TGTGCCAGCAGCCCCGTGACTAGCGGTGTCCAAGAGACCCAGTACTTC.

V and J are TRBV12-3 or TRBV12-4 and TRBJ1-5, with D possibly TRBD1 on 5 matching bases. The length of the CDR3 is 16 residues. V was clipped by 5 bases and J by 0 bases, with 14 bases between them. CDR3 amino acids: CASSPAQGHSNQPQHF. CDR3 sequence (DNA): TGTGCCAGCAGTCCAGCCCAGGGCCATAGCAATCAGCCCCAGCATTTT.